The 7 T cell receptor beta chains below come from one sample, sequenced in a study of blood T cells in healthy people across ages. PCR was performed a second time for about 7 to 11 cycles using a sample-barcoded 5' primer and a J-beta primer mix. One entry per CDR3 protein, called by TCRdb with MiXCR from the 5' RACE reads. The sample lists hundreds of thousands of distinct CDR3 sequences; roughly 43% were seen once. Material: blood. These receptor sequences come from a man older than 75 in good health.

The chain carries TRBV20-1 and TRBJ2-5; D is undetermined. The CDR3 covers 15 residues. Germline CDR1 is DFQATT and CDR2 is SNEGSKA (reference sequence). Trimming took 0 bases from V and 11 from J, leaving 22 bases between them. CDR3 in amino acids: CSARDTDRFSYVQYF. CDR3 nucleotides: TGCAGTGCTAGAGATACCGACCGATTCTCCTACGTGCAGTACTTC.

This clonotype was counted between two and nine times. V usage is TRBV20-1 and J usage is TRBJ2-7; D is ambiguous. V lost 3 bases to trimming and J lost 6 bases, with 12 bases between them. CDR3 length: 12 amino acids. The V gene's germline CDR1 is DFQATT and CDR2 SNEGSKA (reference sequence). This CDR3 reads CSASAAVGEQYF. For the CDR3, the DNA is TGCAGTGCTAGTGCCGCCGTGGGCGAGCAGTACTTC.

CDR3 DNA: TGTGCCAGCAGAGAAAGTGGACAATCTAACTATGGCTACACCTTC. It encodes CASRESGQSNYGYTF. The chain combines TRBV6-2 or TRBV6-3 with TRBJ1-2, with a weak D call TRBD1 (5 bases). The CDR3 totals 15 residues. V shed 6 bases and J shed 0 bases, with 14 bases lying between them. From germline, CDR1 is MNHEY and CDR2 SVGEGT.

Of note for this clonotype: Possible read error: a much larger clone is one base away. This rearrangement joins TRBV7-2 to TRBJ2-3; D may be TRBD1 (6 bases). Germline loops: CDR1 SGHTA, CDR2 FQGNSA. This CDR3 is 16 amino acids long. CDR3 protein: CAGSLVARDNTDTQYF. The CDR3 bases are TGTGCCGGCAGCTTAGTCGCCCGGGACAACACAGATACGCAGTATTTT. Full variable domain (outside the CDR3, taken from reference TRBV7-2 and TRBJ2-3): GAGVSQSPSNKVTEKGKDVELRCDPISGHTALYWYRQSLGQGLEFLIYFQGNSAPDKSGLPSDRFSAERTGGSVSTLTIQRTQQEDSAVYLCAGSLVARDNTDTQYFGPGTRLTVL.

The chain couples TRBV14 to TRBJ2-7, with D possibly TRBD2 on 5 matching bases. The V gene lost 2 bases and the J gene lost 2 bases, with 19 bases spanning the gap. Germline V gene sequence: CDR1 SGHDN, CDR2 FVKESK. This CDR3 contains 17 residues. The CDR3 loop is CASSQSASGLTTYEQYF. CDR3 nucleotides: TGTGCCAGCAGCCAATCGGCAAGTGGACTGACTACCTACGAGCAGTACTTC.

This clonotype has more than one count but fewer than ten. The CDR3 DNA sequence: TGTGCCAGCAGCTTAGGGTCCGTTACAGATACGCAGTATTTT. This translates into CASSLGSVTDTQYF. This rearrangement joins TRBV11-3 to TRBJ2-3; no clear D gene. This CDR3 spans 14 amino acids. The V gene lost 1 base and the J gene lost 3 bases, with 8 bases spanning the gap. Germline V gene data show CDR1 as SGHNT and CDR2 as YENEEA.

The chain carries TRBV7-2 and TRBJ2-3; D is uncertain. CDR1 and CDR2 (germline): SGHTA, FQGNSA. This CDR3 contains 16 residues. Trimming left V 2 bases short and J 0 bases short, with 12 bases between. In DNA, the CDR3 is TGTGCCAGCAGCTTACCCTTTGCGGAAAGCACAGATACGCAGTATTTT. Its translation is CASSLPFAESTDTQYF. The variable domain in full, completed from reference TRBV7-2 and TRBJ2-3, reads GAGVSQSPSNKVTEKGKDVELRCDPISGHTALYWYRQSLGQGLEFLIYFQGNSAPDKSGLPSDRFSAERTGGSVSTLTIQRTQQEDSAVYLCASSLPFAESTDTQYFGPGTRLTVL.